This T cell receptor beta chain was recovered during a study of cytomegalovirus exposure and HLA in healthy donors. Study background: The Caucasian-associated ancestry cluster contained around four fifths of the approximately 390 genotyped donors.

Study outcomes and limitations: Per a later analysis, HLA-associated TCR beta chains showed more clonal expansion than other, equally common TCR beta chains.

Use of 60 Vbeta and 13 Jbeta primers characterized the PCR. Clones were read by immunoSEQ multiplex PCR, and TCRdb kept only the in-frame ones, dropping some. The table records 100,000 or so clones, about 83% of them present only once. As for this clone: Its specificity is unknown.

The CDR3 is 13 residues long. Germline assignment: CDR1 SGHRS and CDR2 YFSETQ. The J segment lost 3 bases and the V segment lost 2 bases, leaving 1 base of the junction unmatched. This chain connects TRBV5-1 to TRBJ2-5; 7 bases fit TRBD1. The specimen was PBMCs. The source of this sequence is a man aged 18-30 years in good health and CMV-seronegative. The CDR3 loop is CASSFGTEETQYF. CDR3 nucleotides: TGCGCCAGCAGCTTCGGGACAGAAGAGACCCAGTACTTC.